The table lists the clone carrying this TCR beta chain with a few counts. Its antigen is still unknown. These data originate in a study of T-cell memory formation after mild COVID-19. Study results and caveats: Some responding clones appeared in pre-infection memory, suggesting cross-reactive memory joined.

Barcoded TCR alpha and TCR beta cDNA libraries with UMIs came from 5'RACE using constant-segment primers. TCRdb fed the 5' RACE reads into MiXCR, producing one record per CDR3 protein. The top ten clones hold roughly 23% of a sample with 250,000 to 350,000 distinct CDR3 sequences, more than 15% of them seen once. V was clipped by 0 bases and J by 8 bases, with 6 bases between them. Germline V lookup: CDR1 SGHRS, CDR2 YFSETQ. The CDR3 runs to 12 residues. The clonotype was recovered from a man aged 18 to 35 who had mild COVID-19 (a few samples of this study predate the infection). Cell type and time point are not known. Sequenced input: PBMCs or a T cell subset sorted from them (not recorded which). The chain carries TRBV5-1 and TRBJ2-1, with D hard to call. In nucleotides, the CDR3 is TGCGCCAGCAGCTTGGCCATAGATGAGCAGTTCTTC. It yields the protein CASSLAIDEQFF. Filled out from reference TRBV5-1 and TRBJ2-1, the complete variable domain reads KAGVTQTPRYLIKTRGQQVTLSCSPISGHRSVSWYQQTPGQGLQFLFEYFSETQRNKGNFPGRFSGRQFSNSRSEMNVSTLELGDSALYLCASSLAIDEQFFGPGTRLTVL.